This TCR beta chain is drawn from a study of blood T cell repertoires in COVID-19. Germline V lookup: CDR1 SQVTM, CDR2 ANQGSEA. V was cut by 2 bases and J by 3 bases, with 7 bases left in between. This CDR3 region has 13 residues. TCRdb's copy holds only in-frame clones and misses some; the assay was immunoSEQ multiplex PCR. The top ten hold 0.7% of the sample, which has around 480,000 clones, around 87% seen once. The sample was PBMCs or T cells enriched from blood (not recorded which). The genes are TRBV29-1 and TRBJ2-2, with D tentatively TRBD2 (5 bases). The receptor's source is a woman under 30 who had recovered from COVID-19. CDR3 DNA sequence: TGCAGCGTTGAAACCGGGGACACCGGGGAGCTGTTTTTT. It encodes CSVETGDTGELFF.